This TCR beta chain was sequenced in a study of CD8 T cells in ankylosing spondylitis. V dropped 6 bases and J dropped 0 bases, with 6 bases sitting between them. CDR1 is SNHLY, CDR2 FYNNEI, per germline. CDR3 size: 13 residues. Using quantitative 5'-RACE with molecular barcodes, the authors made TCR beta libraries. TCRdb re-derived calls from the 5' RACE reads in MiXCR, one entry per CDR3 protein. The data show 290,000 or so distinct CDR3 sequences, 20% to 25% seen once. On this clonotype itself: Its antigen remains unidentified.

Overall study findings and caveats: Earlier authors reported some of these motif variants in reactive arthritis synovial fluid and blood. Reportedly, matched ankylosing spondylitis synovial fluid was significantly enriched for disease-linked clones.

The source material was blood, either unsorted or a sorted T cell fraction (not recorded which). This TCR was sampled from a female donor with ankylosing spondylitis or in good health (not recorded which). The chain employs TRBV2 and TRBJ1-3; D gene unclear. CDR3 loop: CASRGYSGNTIYF. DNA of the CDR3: TGTGCCAGCAGGGGGTACTCTGGAAACACCATATATTTT.